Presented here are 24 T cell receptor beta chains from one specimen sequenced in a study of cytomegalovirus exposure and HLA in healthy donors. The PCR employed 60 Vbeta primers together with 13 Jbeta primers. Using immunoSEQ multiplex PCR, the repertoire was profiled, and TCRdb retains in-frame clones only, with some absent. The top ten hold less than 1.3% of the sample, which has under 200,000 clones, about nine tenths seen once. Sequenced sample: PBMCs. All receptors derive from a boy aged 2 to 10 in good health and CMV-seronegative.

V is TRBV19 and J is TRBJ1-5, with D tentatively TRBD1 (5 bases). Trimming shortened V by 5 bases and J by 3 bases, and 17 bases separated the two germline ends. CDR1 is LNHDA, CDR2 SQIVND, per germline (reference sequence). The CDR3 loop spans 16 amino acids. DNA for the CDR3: TGTGCCAGTAGTTTTTACGGTGGGGGGTCCAATCAGCCCCAGCATTTT. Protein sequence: CASSFYGGGSNQPQHF.

CDR3 in DNA: TGTGCCAGCAGCGATCCGGGACAGGGGACCGGGGAGCTGTTTTTT. It encodes CASSDPGQGTGELFF. The chain is built from TRBV9 and TRBJ2-2; 10 bases are a match to TRBD1. Germline trimming cut 3 bases from V and 5 bases from J; bases unmatched to any gene: 4. Germline V lookup: CDR1 SGDLS, CDR2 YYNGEE. There are 15 residues in the CDR3.

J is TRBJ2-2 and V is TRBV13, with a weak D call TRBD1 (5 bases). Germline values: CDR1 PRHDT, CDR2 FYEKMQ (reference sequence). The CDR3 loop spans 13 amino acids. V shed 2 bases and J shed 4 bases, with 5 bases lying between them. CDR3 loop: CASSLQGTGELFF. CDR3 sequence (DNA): TGTGCCAGCAGCTTACAGGGCACCGGGGAGCTGTTTTTT.

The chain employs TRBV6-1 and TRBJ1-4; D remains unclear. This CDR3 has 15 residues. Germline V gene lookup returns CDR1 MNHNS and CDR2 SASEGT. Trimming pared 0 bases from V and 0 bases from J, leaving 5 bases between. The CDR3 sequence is CASSEATTTNEKLFF. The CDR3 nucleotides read TGTGCCAGCAGTGAAGCCACTACAACTAATGAAAAACTGTTTTTT.

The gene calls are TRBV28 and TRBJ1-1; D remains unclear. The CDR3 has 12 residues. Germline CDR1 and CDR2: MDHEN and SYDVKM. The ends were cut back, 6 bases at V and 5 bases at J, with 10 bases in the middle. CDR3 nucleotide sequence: TGTGCCAGCAGAATAGGAGGAACTGAAGCTTTCTTT. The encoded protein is CASRIGGTEAFF.

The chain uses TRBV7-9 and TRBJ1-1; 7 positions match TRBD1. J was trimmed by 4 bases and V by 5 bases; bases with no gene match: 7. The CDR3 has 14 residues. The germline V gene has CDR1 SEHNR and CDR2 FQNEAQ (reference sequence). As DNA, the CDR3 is TGTGCCAGCAGCCCAAGACAGGGAGGCACTGAAGCTTTCTTT. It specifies CASSPRQGGTEAFF.

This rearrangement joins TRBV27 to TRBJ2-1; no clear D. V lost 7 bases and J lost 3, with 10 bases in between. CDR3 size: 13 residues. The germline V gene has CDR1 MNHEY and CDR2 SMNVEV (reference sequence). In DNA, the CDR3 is TGTGCCAGCACAGGCCGAGTCTACAATGAGCAGTTCTTC. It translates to CASTGRVYNEQFF.

The CDR3, as DNA: TGTGCCAGCAGTGATCCAGGGATCACCGGGGAGCTGTTTTTT. It is translated as CASSDPGITGELFF. V and J are TRBV6-1 and TRBJ2-2, with D possibly matching TRBD1 (5 bases). CDR1 is MNHNS and CDR2 is SASEGT in the germline V gene. This CDR3 is 14 amino acids long. Deletions cut 3 bases from V and 4 bases from J, with 9 bases between.

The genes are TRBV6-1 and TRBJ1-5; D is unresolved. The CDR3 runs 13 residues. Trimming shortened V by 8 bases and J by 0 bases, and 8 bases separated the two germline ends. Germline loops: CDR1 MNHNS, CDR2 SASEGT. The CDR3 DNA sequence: TGTGCCAGCGAGCTGGTTAGCAATCAGCCCCAGCATTTT. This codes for CASELVSNQPQHF.

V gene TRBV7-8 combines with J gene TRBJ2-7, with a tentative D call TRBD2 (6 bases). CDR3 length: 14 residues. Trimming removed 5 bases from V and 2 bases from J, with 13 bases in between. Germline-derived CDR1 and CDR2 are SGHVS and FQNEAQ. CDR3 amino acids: CASSGRGMTYEQYF. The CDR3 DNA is TGTGCCAGCAGCGGCCGGGGGATGACCTACGAGCAGTACTTC.

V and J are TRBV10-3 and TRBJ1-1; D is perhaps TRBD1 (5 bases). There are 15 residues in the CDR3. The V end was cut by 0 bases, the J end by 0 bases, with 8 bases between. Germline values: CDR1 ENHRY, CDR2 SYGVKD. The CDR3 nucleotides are TGTGCCATCAGTGAGTCGGGGCAGATGAACACTGAAGCTTTCTTT. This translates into CAISESGQMNTEAFF.

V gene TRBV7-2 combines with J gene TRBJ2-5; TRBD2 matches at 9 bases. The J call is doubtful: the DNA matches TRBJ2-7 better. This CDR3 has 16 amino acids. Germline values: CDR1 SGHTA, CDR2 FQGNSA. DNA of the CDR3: TGTGCCAGCAGCTTAGGGCTAGCGGGGAACTCCTACGAGCAGTACTTC. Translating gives CASSLGLAGNSYEQYF.

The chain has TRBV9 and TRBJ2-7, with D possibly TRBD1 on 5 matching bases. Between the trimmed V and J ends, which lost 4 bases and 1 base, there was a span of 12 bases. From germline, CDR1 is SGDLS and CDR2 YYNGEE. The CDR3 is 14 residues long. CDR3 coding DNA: TGTGCCAGCAGCCAAACAGGAGAGTCCTACGAGCAGTACTTC. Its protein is CASSQTGESYEQYF.

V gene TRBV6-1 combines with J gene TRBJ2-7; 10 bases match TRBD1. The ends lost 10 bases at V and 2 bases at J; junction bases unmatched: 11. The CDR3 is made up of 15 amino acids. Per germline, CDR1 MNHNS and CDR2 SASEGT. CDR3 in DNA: TGTGCCATCTCTGGGAGGGACAGGGGTCCCTACGAGCAGTACTTC. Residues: CAISGRDRGPYEQYF.

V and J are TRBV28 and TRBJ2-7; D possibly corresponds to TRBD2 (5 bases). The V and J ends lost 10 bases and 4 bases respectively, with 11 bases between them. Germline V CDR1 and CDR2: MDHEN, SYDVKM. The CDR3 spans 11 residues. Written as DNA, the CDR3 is TGTGCCACTCTTACGGGGTACGAGCAGTACTTC. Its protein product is CATLTGYEQYF.

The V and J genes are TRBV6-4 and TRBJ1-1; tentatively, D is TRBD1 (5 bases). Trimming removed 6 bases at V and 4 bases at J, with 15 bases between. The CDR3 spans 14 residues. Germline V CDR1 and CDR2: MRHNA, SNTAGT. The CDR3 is CASSALVGGTEAFF. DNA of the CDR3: TGTGCCAGCAGCGCTCTAGTCGGGGGCACTGAAGCTTTCTTT.

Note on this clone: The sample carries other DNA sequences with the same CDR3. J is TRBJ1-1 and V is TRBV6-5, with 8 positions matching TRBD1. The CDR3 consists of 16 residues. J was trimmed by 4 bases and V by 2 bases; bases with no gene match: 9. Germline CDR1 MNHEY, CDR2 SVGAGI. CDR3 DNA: TGTGCCAGCAGTTACACAGGACAGGGACGGGGCACTGAAGCTTTCTTT. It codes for CASSYTGQGRGTEAFF.

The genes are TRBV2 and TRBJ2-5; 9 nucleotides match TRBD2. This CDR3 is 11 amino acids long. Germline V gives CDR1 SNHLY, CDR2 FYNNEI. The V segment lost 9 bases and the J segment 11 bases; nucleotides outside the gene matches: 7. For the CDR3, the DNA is TGTGCCAGTATAGCGGGAGTTTTACAGTACTTC. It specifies CASIAGVLQYF.

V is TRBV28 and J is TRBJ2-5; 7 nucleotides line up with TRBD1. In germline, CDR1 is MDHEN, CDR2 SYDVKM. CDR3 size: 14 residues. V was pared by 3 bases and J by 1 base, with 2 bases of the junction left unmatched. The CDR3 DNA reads TGTGCCAGCAGTTTGGGACAGATCCAAGAGACCCAGTACTTC. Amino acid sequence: CASSLGQIQETQYF.

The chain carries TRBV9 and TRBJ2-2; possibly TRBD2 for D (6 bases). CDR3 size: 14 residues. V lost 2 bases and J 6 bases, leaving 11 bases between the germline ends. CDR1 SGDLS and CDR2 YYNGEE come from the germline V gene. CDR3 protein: CASSVGGEAGELFF. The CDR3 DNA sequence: TGTGCCAGCAGCGTCGGCGGGGAAGCCGGGGAGCTGTTTTTT.

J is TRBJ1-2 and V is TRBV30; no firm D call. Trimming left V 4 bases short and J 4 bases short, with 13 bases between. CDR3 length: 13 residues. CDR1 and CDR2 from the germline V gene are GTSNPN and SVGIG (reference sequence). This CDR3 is CAWKGGVVYGYTF. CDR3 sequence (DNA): TGTGCCTGGAAAGGCGGGGTGGTCTATGGCTACACCTTC.

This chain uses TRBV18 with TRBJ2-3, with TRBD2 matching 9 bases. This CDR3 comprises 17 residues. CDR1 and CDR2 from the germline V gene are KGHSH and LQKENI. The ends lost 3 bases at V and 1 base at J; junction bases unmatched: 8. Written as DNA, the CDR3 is TGTGCCAGCTCACCCCCGGGCGGGAGGGTCGGCACAGATACGCAGTATTTT. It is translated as CASSPPGGRVGTDTQYF.

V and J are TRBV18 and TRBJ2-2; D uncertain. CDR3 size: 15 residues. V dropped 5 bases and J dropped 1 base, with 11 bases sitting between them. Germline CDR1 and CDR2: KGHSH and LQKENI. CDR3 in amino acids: CASSTATQNTGELFF. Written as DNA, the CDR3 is TGTGCCAGCTCAACCGCGACACAGAACACCGGGGAGCTGTTTTTT.

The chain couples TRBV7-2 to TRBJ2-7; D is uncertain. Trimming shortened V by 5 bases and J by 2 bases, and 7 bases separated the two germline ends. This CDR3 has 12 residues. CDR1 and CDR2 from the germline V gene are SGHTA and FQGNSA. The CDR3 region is CASSPEAYEQYF. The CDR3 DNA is TGTGCCAGCAGCCCAGAGGCCTACGAGCAGTACTTC.